These 23 T cell receptor beta chains originate from one sample sequenced in a study of cytomegalovirus exposure and HLA in healthy donors. 13 Jbeta primers and 60 Vbeta primers were used for the PCR. Sequencing was performed with immunoSEQ multiplex PCR; in TCRdb, only in-frame clones are kept and a portion is missing. The table lists under 150,000 clones, about 79% of them singletons. Sequenced: PBMCs. These receptors all come from a man in his forties or fifties in good health and CMV-seronegative.

The rearrangement joins TRBV5-4 to TRBJ2-1; 7 bases are a match to TRBD2. Trimming removed 4 bases from V and 2 bases from J; junction bases left unmatched: 9. Germline-derived CDR1 and CDR2 are SGHNT and YYREEE (reference sequence). This CDR3 has 16 residues. In nucleotides, the CDR3 is TGTGCCAGCAGCCCTTCGGTAGCGGGTGCCTACAATGAGCAGTTCTTC. Its protein product is CASSPSVAGAYNEQFF.

The chain is built from TRBV5-1 and TRBJ2-3; possible D gene TRBD1, 6 bases. CDR3 length: 17 amino acids. Germline V lookup: CDR1 SGHRS, CDR2 YFSETQ. Trimming left V 2 bases short and J 0 bases short, with 16 bases between. Written as DNA, the CDR3 is TGCGCCAGCAGCTTCGGTTTAACAGGGTTGAGCACAGATACGCAGTATTTT. It codes for CASSFGLTGLSTDTQYF.

The rearrangement uses TRBV5-1 and TRBJ1-1; TRBD1 is a possible D gene (5 bases). The CDR3 runs 15 residues. The V and J ends lost 0 bases and 4 bases respectively, with 13 bases between them. Germline CDR1 reads SGHRS; CDR2 reads YFSETQ. The CDR3 sequence is CASSLGTVGGTEAFF. CDR3 in DNA: TGCGCCAGCAGCTTGGGAACGGTGGGGGGCACTGAAGCTTTCTTT.

The rearrangement links TRBV2 to TRBJ1-6; D gene unclear. V was trimmed by 3 bases and J by 0 bases, leaving 9 bases between them. This CDR3 has 16 amino acids. Germline V lookup: CDR1 SNHLY, CDR2 FYNNEI. CDR3 DNA: TGTGCCAGCAGTGATGGAGGCAGCTCCTATAATTCACCCCTCCACTTT. Encoded protein: CASSDGGSSYNSPLHF.

The chain carries TRBV13 and TRBJ1-6, with TRBD1 as a possible D gene (5 bases). Germline V gene data show CDR1 as PRHDT and CDR2 as FYEKMQ (reference sequence). CDR3 length: 20 amino acids. Trimming stripped 5 bases from V and 0 bases from J, with 23 bases between. CDR3 in DNA: TGTGCCAGCAGCCCCCGGAGTGGGGCAGGCAGTAGCTCCTATAATTCACCCCTCCACTTT. Translation: CASSPRSGAGSSSYNSPLHF.

Here the CDR3 reads CASRREYYSGNTIYF. The CDR3 DNA follows: TGCGCCAGCAGACGGGAGTATTACTCTGGAAACACCATATATTTT. The rearrangement joins TRBV5-1 to TRBJ1-3; no reliable D call. V dropped 5 bases and J dropped 0 bases, with 12 bases sitting between them. CDR1 is SGHRS, CDR2 YFSETQ, per germline. This CDR3 contains 15 residues.

On this clone itself: A junction end diverges from the germline sequence, so it may reflect a read error. This rearrangement joins TRBV6-6 to TRBJ2-7, with TRBD1 matching 7 bases. Germline V gene lookup returns CDR1 MNHNY and CDR2 SVGAGI (reference sequence). The CDR3 extends over 13 amino acids. The CDR3 coding sequence is TGTGCCGTACGTACAGGGGTCGGGTACGAGCAGTGCTTC. Its protein is CAVRTGVGYEQCF.

The rearrangement joins TRBV6-5 to TRBJ1-2; maybe TRBD1 (5 bases). From germline, CDR1 is MNHEY and CDR2 SVGAGI. Trimming stripped 2 bases from V and 3 bases from J, with 10 bases between. This CDR3 has 14 amino acids. The CDR3 DNA follows: TGTGCCAGCAGTTACCGTGTAGGGGACTATGGCTACACCTTC. This encodes CASSYRVGDYGYTF.

The gene calls are TRBV7-9 and TRBJ2-5, with TRBD1 matching over 10 bases. This CDR3 is built from 14 residues. CDR1 SEHNR and CDR2 FQNEAQ come from the germline V gene (reference sequence). J gave up 5 bases and V 5 bases, and 5 bases lay outside the gene matches. DNA of the CDR3: TGTGCCAGCAGCCTGGGACAGGGGTGGGAGACCCAGTACTTC. Its protein product is CASSLGQGWETQYF.

There are a few counts of this clone. In DNA, the CDR3 is TGTGCCAGCAGTGTTTCGCGGAGCAACACTGAAGCTTTCTTT. Protein sequence: CASSVSRSNTEAFF. This chain links TRBV2 with TRBJ1-1; D is undetermined. Deletions cut 4 bases from V and 2 bases from J, with 11 bases between. CDR1 is SNHLY, CDR2 FYNNEI, per germline. The length of the CDR3 is 14 residues.

The chain has TRBV7-6 and TRBJ2-7; D is possibly TRBD1 (6 bases). Per germline, CDR1 SGHVS and CDR2 FNYEAQ. The CDR3 covers 18 residues. The V gene lost 5 bases and the J gene lost 0 bases, with 23 bases spanning the gap. This CDR3 reads CASSPEGRGPLSSYEQYF. The CDR3 DNA reads TGTGCCAGCAGCCCCGAGGGCAGGGGACCTTTAAGCTCCTACGAGCAGTACTTC. Full variable domain (remainder filled in from reference TRBV7-6 and TRBJ2-7): GAGVSQSPRYKVTKRGQDVALRCDPISGHVSLYWYRQALGQGPEFLTYFNYEAQQDKSGLPNDRFSAERPEGSISTLTIQRTEQRDSAMYRCASSPEGRGPLSSYEQYFGPGTRLTVT.

The V and J genes are TRBV10-3 and TRBJ2-3; 8 bases are shared with TRBD2. This CDR3 comprises 16 residues. V gave up 8 bases and J gave up 1 base; unmatched junction bases: 11. CDR1 is ENHRY and CDR2 is SYGVKD in the germline V gene. Written as DNA, the CDR3 is TGTGCCATCTCCGGGGGGGGGCCTATACGCACAGATACGCAGTATTTT. It encodes CAISGGGPIRTDTQYF.

This rearrangement joins TRBV4-3 to TRBJ1-2; TRBD1 might be the D (6 bases). There are 16 residues in the CDR3. Trimming cost V 3 bases and J 3 bases, with 17 bases left between them. Germline V lookup: CDR1 LGHNA, CDR2 YSLEER. The CDR3: CASSQGGTLDDYGYTF. The CDR3, as DNA: TGCGCCAGCAGCCAGGGAGGGACACTGGATGACTATGGCTACACCTTC.

J is TRBJ1-2 and V is TRBV27, with 9 bases lining up with TRBD1. V shed 5 bases and J 1 base; nucleotides not matched to a gene: 5. CDR1 MNHEY and CDR2 SMNVEV come from the germline V gene (reference sequence). This CDR3 has 15 amino acids. In DNA form, the CDR3 reads TGTGCCAGCAGTCCCGGACAGGGGATTAACTATGGCTACACCTTC. Translating gives CASSPGQGINYGYTF.

The CDR3 loop is CASSDGQVSTEAFF. DNA for the CDR3: TGCGCCAGCAGCGATGGACAGGTGTCGACTGAAGCTTTCTTT. This chain joins TRBV5-1 and TRBJ1-1; 7 bases match TRBD1. From germline, CDR1 is SGHRS and CDR2 YFSETQ. Trimming cost V 4 bases and J 5 bases; bases outside gene matches: 8. The CDR3 is 14 amino acids. Full variable domain (remainder filled in from reference TRBV5-1 and TRBJ1-1): KAGVTQTPRYLIKTRGQQVTLSCSPISGHRSVSWYQQTPGQGLQFLFEYFSETQRNKGNFPGRFSGRQFSNSRSEMNVSTLELGDSALYLCASSDGQVSTEAFFGQGTRLTVV.

V and J are TRBV11-1 and TRBJ1-4; maybe TRBD1 (5 bases). V was cut by 5 bases and J by 4 bases, with 14 bases left in between. CDR1 SGHAT and CDR2 FQDESV come from the germline V gene (reference sequence). The CDR3 is 15 amino acids. Here the CDR3 reads CASSNSGTGNEKLFF. CDR3 DNA sequence: TGTGCCAGCAGCAACAGCGGGACTGGTAATGAAAAACTGTTTTTT.

V usage is TRBV5-8 and J usage is TRBJ2-2; D is ambiguous. Germline V lookup: CDR1 SGHTS, CDR2 YDEGEE. The ends were cut back, 2 bases at V and 3 bases at J, with 5 bases in the middle. The CDR3 is made up of 13 amino acids. For the CDR3, the DNA is TGTGCCAGCAGCTTCGTCCACACCGGGGAGCTGTTTTTT. It translates to CASSFVHTGELFF.

In DNA, the CDR3 is TGCGCCAGCAAAGACAGGGGGGGGAACTATGGCTACACCTTC. It is translated as CASKDRGGNYGYTF. The chain recombines TRBV5-1 with TRBJ1-2; 9 bases match TRBD1. Looked up from germline, CDR1 is SGHRS and CDR2 is YFSETQ. The CDR3 loop spans 14 amino acids. With 6 bases clipped from V and 2 bases from J, the junction kept 5 bases outside the gene matches.

This clone occurred a few times. The CDR3 nucleotides are TGTGCCAGCAGTGACGGACTAGCGGGAAATGAGCAGTTCTTC. Its translation is CASSDGLAGNEQFF. This chain joins TRBV6-1 and TRBJ2-1; 12 bases are a match to TRBD2. The CDR3 totals 14 residues. V lost 3 bases, J lost 7 bases, and 1 base stayed unmatched. The germline V gene encodes CDR1 MNHNS and CDR2 SASEGT.

The gene calls are TRBV9 and TRBJ2-3, with D tentatively TRBD2 (6 bases). The length of the CDR3 is 16 residues. With 2 bases removed from V and 4 bases from J, the gap between germline ends came to 17 bases. Germline lookup yields CDR1 SGDLS and CDR2 YYNGEE. The CDR3 spells CASSVGFGGSADTQYF. The CDR3 coding sequence is TGTGCCAGCAGCGTCGGGTTCGGAGGGAGCGCAGATACGCAGTATTTT.

The sample holds one count of this clone. The CDR3 region has the DNA TGTGCCTGGAGTGTTTTAGCGGGGGGCTTCAATGAGCAGTTCTTC. It specifies CAWSVLAGGFNEQFF. The chain recombines TRBV30 with TRBJ2-1, with 10 bases fitting TRBD2. This CDR3 has 15 residues. The V gene end was trimmed by 0 bases and the J gene end by 6 bases; junction bases not matched to a gene: 5. Germline CDR1 is GTSNPN and CDR2 is SVGIG (reference sequence).

The rearrangement links TRBV4-1 to TRBJ2-3; D is unresolved. The V and J ends lost 1 base and 5 bases respectively, with 10 bases between them. The CDR3 runs 14 residues. The germline CDR1 and CDR2 sequences are MGHRA and YSYEKL. This chain's CDR3 is CASSQASTRDTQYF. CDR3 sequence (DNA): TGCGCCAGCAGCCAAGCGTCAACGCGAGATACGCAGTATTTT.

The chain couples TRBV27 to TRBJ2-2; a possible D gene is TRBD1 (6 bases). This CDR3 contains 14 residues. Germline loops: CDR1 MNHEY, CDR2 SMNVEV (reference sequence). Between the trimmed V and J ends, which lost 6 bases and 4 bases, there was a span of 12 bases. CDR3 sequence: CASRIRQATGELFF. In DNA form, the CDR3 reads TGTGCCAGCAGAATAAGACAGGCCACCGGGGAGCTGTTTTTT.